The sequence of this T cell receptor (beta chain) was determined in a study of blood T cell repertoires in COVID-19. The repertoire was sequenced with immunoSEQ multiplex PCR; TCRdb's copy has only in-frame clones and lacks some. The sample consists of about 180,000 clones, around 87% of them appearing once. Germline V gene sequence: CDR1 LNHDA, CDR2 SQIVND (reference sequence). The CDR3 covers 17 residues. Trimming took 3 bases from V and 2 from J; bases not matched to a gene: 12. The sequence came from a woman aged 25 to 39 with active or convalescent COVID-19. The sample was peripheral blood. V usage is TRBV19 and J usage is TRBJ1-1; 7 bases agree with TRBD1. The CDR3, as DNA: TGTGCCAGTAGTATCGCATTAGCCAGGGGGTTTAACACTGAAGCTTTCTTT. This sequence encodes CASSIALARGFNTEAFF.